Presented here are 20 T cell receptor beta chains from one specimen sequenced in a study of control samples from healthy donors and cancer patients. Sequenced by immunoSEQ multiplex PCR; TCRdb stores in-frame clones only, minus some. This sample has some 95,000 clones, with roughly 92% found just once. Material for sequencing was blood. These TCRs come from a human donor in good health. The donor label of this sample is uncertain.

This chain joins TRBV5-6 and TRBJ1-6; 8 bases align to TRBD1. Germline values: CDR1 SGHDT, CDR2 YYEEEE. The CDR3 loop spans 16 amino acids. V was clipped by 4 bases and J by 7 bases; unmatched bases: 10. CDR3 DNA: TGTGCCAGCAGCGACCCCCGGACAGGGTGGAATTCACCCCTCCACTTT. Its protein is CASSDPRTGWNSPLHF. The whole variable domain, filled in from reference TRBV5-6 and TRBJ1-6, reads DAGVTQSPTHLIKTRGQQVTLRCSPKSGHDTVSWYQQALGQGPQFIFQYYEEEERQRGNFPDRFSGHQFPNYSSELNVNALLLGDSALYLCASSDPRTGWNSPLHFGNGTRLTVT.

The gene calls are TRBV9 and TRBJ1-2; D may be TRBD1 (6 bases). Germline V gene data show CDR1 as SGDLS and CDR2 as YYNGEE. Trimming shortened V by 3 bases and J by 5 bases, and 20 bases separated the two germline ends. This CDR3 is 16 amino acids long. CDR3 DNA: TGTGCCAGCAGCGCGCCCGGGACACTCTTCACGTATGGCTACACCTTC. As protein: CASSAPGTLFTYGYTF.

The chain has TRBV9 and TRBJ1-1; D perhaps matches TRBD1 (5 bases). Germline values: CDR1 SGDLS, CDR2 YYNGEE. CDR3 length equals 13 residues. V shed 4 bases and J shed 7 bases, with 14 bases lying between them. The CDR3 DNA is TGTGCCAGCAGCCCCCCTGGGACCGATGAAGCTTTCTTT. Encoded protein: CASSPPGTDEAFF.

V gene TRBV5-8 combines with J gene TRBJ2-1; D gene ambiguous. The CDR3 is 16 residues long. Trimming took 0 bases from V and 2 from J, leaving 12 bases between them. The germline V gene encodes CDR1 SGHTS and CDR2 YDEGEE. CDR3: CASSLAVMAAYNEQFF. The CDR3 nucleotides are TGTGCCAGCAGCTTGGCCGTCATGGCGGCCTACAATGAGCAGTTCTTC.

The rearrangement links TRBV6-5 to TRBJ1-2; D is undetermined. CDR3 size: 15 residues. Germline V gives CDR1 MNHEY, CDR2 SVGAGI. The V gene lost 4 bases and the J gene lost 6 bases, with 18 bases spanning the gap. The CDR3 DNA reads TGTGCCAGCAGTTCTAGAAGCACGACCGGAAATGGCTACACCTTC. It codes for CASSSRSTTGNGYTF.

The rearrangement uses TRBV6-4 and TRBJ1-5; D gene ambiguous. The germline V gene encodes CDR1 MRHNA and CDR2 SNTAGT. Deletions cut 0 bases from V and 5 bases from J, with 5 bases between. The CDR3 covers 13 residues. For the CDR3, the DNA is TGTGCCAGCAGTGACTCCCCGGATCAGCCCCAGCATTTT. Translating gives CASSDSPDQPQHF.

J is TRBJ1-2 and V is TRBV5-6; D may be TRBD1 (5 bases). CDR3 size: 16 residues. The germline V gene has CDR1 SGHDT and CDR2 YYEEEE. The V and J ends lost 0 bases and 8 bases respectively, with 20 bases between them. CDR3 nucleotides: TGTGCCAGCAGCTTGGGGCTCGGGACTCAGTGGTGGGGCTACACCTTC. Its protein is CASSLGLGTQWWGYTF.

This chain links TRBV28 with TRBJ1-4; 7 nucleotides line up with TRBD1. In germline, CDR1 is MDHEN, CDR2 SYDVKM. The CDR3 totals 15 residues. Unmatched junction bases numbered 8, after V lost 5 bases and J lost 5 bases. The CDR3 loop is CASSLKSGGNEKLFF. In nucleotides, the CDR3 is TGTGCCAGCAGTCTTAAGTCAGGGGGGAATGAAAAACTGTTTTTT.

The V call is TRBV5-4, the J call TRBJ2-4; TRBD1 matches at 7 bases. Trimming cost V 1 base and J 1 base; bases outside gene matches: 2. The CDR3 is made up of 15 amino acids. Germline V lookup: CDR1 SGHNT, CDR2 YYREEE (reference sequence). The CDR3 nucleotides are TGTGCCAGCAGCTTGCAGGGGGTGGCCAAAAACATTCAGTACTTC. It is translated as CASSLQGVAKNIQYF.

V gene TRBV5-1 combines with J gene TRBJ2-5; possible D gene TRBD1, 5 bases. The CDR3 has 14 residues. Germline CDR1 reads SGHRS; CDR2 reads YFSETQ. The ends were cut back, 5 bases at V and 2 bases at J, with 13 bases in the middle. CDR3: CASSQATGQETQYF. Here the CDR3 DNA reads TGCGCCAGCAGTCAGGCCACAGGACAAGAGACCCAGTACTTC. Full variable domain (rest looked up from reference TRBV5-1 and TRBJ2-5): KAGVTQTPRYLIKTRGQQVTLSCSPISGHRSVSWYQQTPGQGLQFLFEYFSETQRNKGNFPGRFSGRQFSNSRSEMNVSTLELGDSALYLCASSQATGQETQYFGPGTRLLVL.

The chain uses TRBV9 and TRBJ2-5; a possible D gene is TRBD2 (5 bases). The CDR3 extends over 17 amino acids. The germline V and J ends were trimmed by 4 bases and 4 bases, with 23 bases remaining between them. Germline CDR1 is SGDLS and CDR2 is YYNGEE. The CDR3 DNA sequence: TGTGCCAGCAGCCCGAGGGCTAGAGGAGCCTGGGGAGAGACCCAGTACTTC. Translated: CASSPRARGAWGETQYF.

This clone was detected only a few times. V gene TRBV27 combines with J gene TRBJ2-7, with unresolved D. Germline loops: CDR1 MNHEY, CDR2 SMNVEV (reference sequence). Trimming removed 4 bases from V and 0 bases from J, with 7 bases in between. This CDR3 comprises 13 residues. The CDR3 sequence: CASSSTISYEQYF. The CDR3 nucleotides read TGTGCCAGCAGTTCAACCATCTCCTACGAGCAGTACTTC.

There are a few counts of this clone. V and J are TRBV19 and TRBJ1-2; 7 bases align to TRBD1. The CDR3 contains 14 residues. The germline CDR1 and CDR2 sequences are LNHDA and SQIVND (reference sequence). V was clipped by 4 bases and J by 4 bases; unmatched bases: 6. The CDR3 loop reads CASSSPGQTYGYTF. Here the CDR3 DNA reads TGTGCCAGTAGTAGCCCGGGACAGACCTATGGCTACACCTTC.

This chain uses TRBV2 with TRBJ1-5; TRBD1 matches 8 bases. The CDR3 contains 14 residues. Germline-derived CDR1 and CDR2 are SNHLY and FYNNEI. With V trimmed by 6 bases and J by 7 bases, 8 bases remained unmatched. CDR3 DNA sequence: TGTGCCAGCAGCCCAGGGGGCAAGGGACAGCCCCAGCATTTT. This gives the protein CASSPGGKGQPQHF.

This sequence joins TRBV2 and TRBJ2-4; the D gene is possibly TRBD2 (6 bases). The germline V gene encodes CDR1 SNHLY and CDR2 FYNNEI. The CDR3 spans 14 residues. The ends were cut back, 4 bases at V and 6 bases at J, with 13 bases in the middle. CDR3 nucleotides: TGTGCCAGCAGTGTAGATATGGGGGGAAACATTCAGTACTTC. This codes for CASSVDMGGNIQYF.

J is TRBJ2-7 and V is TRBV4-2, with 8 bases that match TRBD1. CDR1 LGHNA and CDR2 YNFKEQ come from the germline V gene. The CDR3 is 14 amino acids. V was clipped by 1 base and J by 5 bases; unmatched bases: 4. The CDR3 nucleotides are TGTGCCAGCAGCCAAGGACAGGGGCGCCACGAGCAGTACTTC. Amino acids: CASSQGQGRHEQYF.

V is TRBV28 and J is TRBJ1-3; no definite D call. Germline V lookup: CDR1 MDHEN, CDR2 SYDVKM. Trimming stripped 4 bases from V and 0 bases from J, with 10 bases between. This CDR3 spans 15 amino acids. The chain's CDR3 is CASSSFSSSGNTIYF. The CDR3 DNA reads as TGTGCCAGCAGTTCCTTCTCCAGCTCTGGAAACACCATATATTTT. Full variable domain (rest looked up from reference TRBV28 and TRBJ1-3): DVKVTQSSRYLVKRTGEKVFLECVQDMDHENMFWYRQDPGLGLRLIYFSYDVKMKEKGDIPEGYSVSREKKERFSLILESASTNQTSMYLCASSSFSSSGNTIYFGEGSWLTVV.

In DNA form, the CDR3 reads TGTGCCAGCAGGAACACAGATACGCAGTATTTT. Translated: CASRNTDTQYF. V usage is TRBV2 and J usage is TRBJ2-3; D call uncertain. V lost 6 bases to trimming and J lost 2 bases, with 3 bases between them. The CDR3 is 11 residues long. Germline loops: CDR1 SNHLY, CDR2 FYNNEI.

The chain links TRBV5-6 to TRBJ1-5, with a possible D match to TRBD1 (6 bases). Trimming removed 2 bases from V and 3 bases from J, with 12 bases in between. The germline V gene encodes CDR1 SGHDT and CDR2 YYEEEE. This CDR3 is built from 15 residues. As DNA, the CDR3 is TGTGCCAGCAGCTTTTTTTCAGGGGACAATCAGCCCCAGCATTTT. Translation: CASSFFSGDNQPQHF.

The genes are TRBV30 and TRBJ1-3; no definite D call. Germline V lookup: CDR1 GTSNPN, CDR2 SVGIG (reference sequence). V lost 3 bases and J lost 0, with 3 bases in between. CDR3 length equals 12 residues. In DNA, the CDR3 is TGTGCCTGGAGGAGCTCTGGAAACACCATATATTTT. The encoded protein is CAWRSSGNTIYF.